The TCR beta chain under discussion was sequenced for a study of OX40 agonist ivuxolimab in advanced cancers. Clones were read by immunoSEQ multiplex PCR, and TCRdb kept only the in-frame ones, dropping some. This sample has about 68,000 clones, with roughly nine tenths found just once. Germline loops: CDR1 GTSNPN, CDR2 SVGIG (reference sequence). Trimming took off 4 bases at V and 0 bases at J, with 4 bases between the two ends. This CDR3 spans 13 amino acids. The source of this sequence is an adult with an advanced solid tumor such as melanoma, head and neck, liver or kidney cancer. The chain recombines TRBV30 with TRBJ2-6; D unresolved. This sample comprised CD4+ or CD8+ T cells sorted from blood, obtained in a trial of the OX40 agonist ivuxolimab. DNA for the CDR3: TGTGCCTGGACTTTCTCTGGGGCCAACGTCCTGACTTTC. Translated: CAWTFSGANVLTF.